This T cell receptor beta chain derives from a study of sequential checkpoint blockade in melanoma. Turning to the study itself: First-line arms were nivolumab then ipilimumab, or the reverse, randomized 1:1. Both treatment sequences were followed by maintenance nivolumab.

Treatment: randomized to nivolumab then ipilimumab (arm A) or the reverse (arm B). No patient had prior DNA-damaging chemotherapy. Live CD3+CD8+ CD19− CD56− cells were sorted from PBMCs. Assay used: immunoSEQ multiplex PCR; TCRdb lists only in-frame clones, some missing. The sample contains about 40,000 clones, roughly 90% of which appear only once. The V gene's germline CDR1 is LGHNA and CDR2 YSLEER. CDR3 length: 18 residues. V was clipped by 0 bases and J by 2 bases; unmatched bases: 7. The origin of this receptor is a human donor with melanoma. The chain has TRBV4-3 and TRBJ2-2; TRBD2 agrees at 9 bases. Sequencing used CD8+ T cells sorted from blood (inferred from file names), obtained from a patient given nivolumab and ipilimumab in sequence. In nucleotides, the CDR3 is TGCGCCAGCAGCCAAGAGACTTATAGCGGGAGTAACACCGGGGAGCTGTTTTTT. As protein: CASSQETYSGSNTGELFF.